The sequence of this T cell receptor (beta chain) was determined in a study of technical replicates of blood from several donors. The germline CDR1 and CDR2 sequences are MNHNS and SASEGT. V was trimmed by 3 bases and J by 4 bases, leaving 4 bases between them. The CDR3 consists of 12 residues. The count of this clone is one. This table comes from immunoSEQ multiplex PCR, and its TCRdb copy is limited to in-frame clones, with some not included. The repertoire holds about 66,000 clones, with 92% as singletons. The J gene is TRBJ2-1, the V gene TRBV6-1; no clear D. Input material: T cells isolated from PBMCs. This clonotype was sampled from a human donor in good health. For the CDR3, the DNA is TGTGCCAGCAGTGATCAGTACAATGAGCAGTTCTTC. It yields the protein CASSDQYNEQFF.